The T cell receptor beta chain described here comes from a study of T cell repertoires in cytomegalovirus infection. Study at large: Recently identified HLA-C-restricted CMV epitopes were used, and well-studied HLA-B-restricted CMV epitopes were used as well. Indicated by public TCR beta signatures were CMV infection and matching HLA type. Regarding the study as a whole: Clonotypes of TCR beta that were HLA-C-restricted and CMV-specific dominated the ex vivo response.

TCRdb processed the reads anew with MiXCR; each CDR3 protein has one entry. The repertoire holds some 350,000 distinct CDR3 sequences, with 34% as singletons. Of note for this clonotype: Its antigen is not identified.

CDR3 size: 15 residues. Germline trimming cut 6 bases from V and 10 bases from J; bases unmatched to any gene: 13. The receptor was isolated from a human donor in good health (CMV status not recorded). Some clones in this sample may be carry-over from other donors' samples. The sample here was cultured PBMCs, taken from culture after CMV antigen stimulation. V usage is TRBV12-3 or TRBV12-4 and J usage is TRBJ2-7, with TRBD2 matching 12 bases. This CDR3 is CASRPIGLAGGPQYF. For the CDR3, the DNA is TGTGCCAGCAGACCTATCGGGCTAGCGGGAGGGCCACAGTACTTC.